This TCR beta chain comes out of a study of spatial heterogeneity in lung cancer. Study at large: The study observed each unique TCR and UMI combination more than ten times on average in raw reads.

This clonotype is judged medium-sized. Little can be read into the size of this beta chain, an off-target read in a library designed for alpha chains. One entry per CDR3 protein results from TCRdb running MiXCR on the 5' RACE reads. The sample has approximately 4,600 distinct CDR3 sequences; roughly 23% are singletons. The time point was: sample taken at primary tumor resection. Unsorted whole RNA of tumor, nontumor lung or frozen PBMC was sequenced. The donor group consisted of some 70 patients who had untreated, early-stage non-small cell lung cancer. Germline V gene sequence: CDR1 DFQATT, CDR2 SNEGSKA (reference sequence). Trimming shortened V by 7 bases and J by 0 bases, and 16 bases separated the two germline ends. The CDR3 loop spans 15 amino acids.

The rearrangement uses TRBV20-1 and TRBJ2-1; perhaps D is TRBD1 or TRBD2 (5 bases each). This receptor was identified in a female donor with early-stage non-small cell lung cancer. Sequences were derived from normal lung tissue next to the tumor, sampled at surgery. The DNA of the CDR3 is TGCAGTGGGGGTGAGCCGGGGACCTCCTACAATGAGCAGTTCTTC. Translated, it gives CSGGEPGTSYNEQFF.